These T cell receptor beta chains were read from a single sample in a study of sequential checkpoint blockade in melanoma. Assay used: immunoSEQ multiplex PCR; TCRdb lists only in-frame clones, some missing. The sample records around 34,000 clones, more than 70% being singletons. Sequenced material: CD8+ T cells sorted from blood (inferred from file names), taken from a patient given nivolumab and ipilimumab in sequence. The receptors shown here come from a human donor with melanoma. Both conserved end residues are part of each CDR3. A D gene is named only where the DNA matches it firmly. The size entry is marked missing in some rows and otherwise reads once, few, many or a size class.

v_gene	d_gene	abundance	j_gene	CDR3nt	CDR3aa
TRBV7-2	NA	NA	TRBJ2-7	TGTGCCAGCAGCTTAGAGGAGGGCCGGAACGAGCAGTACTTC	CASSLEEGRNEQYF
TRBV7-9	TRBD1	few	TRBJ2-7	TGTGCCAGCAGCCCCGACAGGGGGCTCACCTACGAGCAGTACTTC	CASSPDRGLTYEQYF
TRBV13	TRBD2	NA	TRBJ2-7	TGTGCCAGCAGCTTAGGACTAGCGGGGGCCCACGAGCAGTACTTC	CASSLGLAGAHEQYF
TRBV13	TRBD1	NA	TRBJ1-1	TGTGCCAGCAGCTCGGGGACAGGGACTAAGAACACTGAAGCTTTCTTT	CASSSGTGTKNTEAFF
TRBV30	NA	NA	TRBJ2-3	TGTGCCTGGACGGACACCAATTCGGGCACAGATACGCAGTATTTT	CAWTDTNSGTDTQYF
TRBV4-3	TRBD2	NA	TRBJ2-1	TGCGCCAGCAGCCAAGAGGGGGGGGGCTCCTACAATGAGCAGTTCTTC	CASSQEGGGSYNEQFF
TRBV5-1	NA	NA	TRBJ1-3	TGCGCCAGCAGCTTGGACGGATACTATTCTGGAAACACCATATATTTT	CASSLDGYYSGNTIYF
TRBV13	NA	NA	TRBJ1-2	TGTGCCAGCAGCTTAATTTCCGGGGACACCTTC	CASSLISGDTF
TRBV27	NA	NA	TRBJ1-6	TGTGCCAGCAGTGACAGAAATTCACCCCTCCACTTT	CASSDRNSPLHF
TRBV5-1	NA	once	TRBJ2-3	TGCGCCAGCAGCCAGAACAGGGCTAGCACAGATACGCAGTATTTT	CASSQNRASTDTQYF
TRBV28	NA	NA	TRBJ2-7	TGTGCCAGCAGTTATGGCAGGGGTTTCTACGAGCAGTACTTC	CASSYGRGFYEQYF
TRBV30	NA	NA	TRBJ2-7	TGTGCCTGGAGTCCCAGGGTTGCCTACGAGCAGTACTTC	CAWSPRVAYEQYF
TRBV7-9	NA	NA	TRBJ2-2	TGTGCCAGCAGCTTACTCTTTGAACACCGGGAGCTGTTTTTT	CASSLLFEHRELFF
TRBV28	NA	once	TRBJ1-2	TGTGCCAGCAGTTTGCAAAGGGGTTGGTATGGCTACACCTTC	CASSLQRGWYGYTF
TRBV7-2	NA	NA	TRBJ2-1	TGTGCCAGCAGCTTAGGGCGGGCGAATGAGCAGTTCTTC	CASSLGRANEQFF
TRBV7-9	NA	medium-sized	TRBJ1-4	TGTGCCAGCAGCTACGATAGGCGGGGGGCTGAAAAACTGTTTTTT	CASSYDRRGAEKLFF
TRBV28	NA	NA	TRBJ2-7	TGTGCCAGCAGTTACTGGGCAGGACAGTTGGACAAAGGATCCCCCTACGAGCAGTACTTC	CASSYWAGQLDKGSPYEQYF
TRBV7-3	TRBD1	NA	TRBJ1-1	TGTGCCAGCAGCGTCACCGTAGGGGGCAATGCTGAAGCTTTCTTT	CASSVTVGGNAEAFF
TRBV29-1	NA	few	TRBJ2-7	TGCAGCGTTGAAGAAGGGTTTGACAGGAGCTACGAGCAGTACTTC	CSVEEGFDRSYEQYF
TRBV29-1	NA	once	TRBJ2-5	TGCAGCGTCGATACCGGGACTGATCAAGAGACCCAGTACTTC	CSVDTGTDQETQYF
TRBV10-3	TRBD1	NA	TRBJ2-2	TGTGCCATCCCGGGACAGCCGAACACCGGGGAGCTGTTTTTT	CAIPGQPNTGELFF
TRBV28	NA	NA	TRBJ2-7	TGTGCCAGCAGTTTTCCCTCCCCGGGCGTTGTAAGACAGACAGCCTACGAGCAGTACTTC	CASSFPSPGVVRQTAYEQYF
TRBV13	NA	NA	TRBJ1-2	TGTGCCAGCAGCTCCGGACAGATCTATGGCTACACCTTC	CASSSGQIYGYTF
TRBV4-2	NA	NA	TRBJ2-7	TGTGCCAGCAGCCAAGAATCGGGAGTTCTCTACGAGCAGTACTTC	CASSQESGVLYEQYF
TRBV15	TRBD1	NA	TRBJ1-2	TGTGCCACCAGCATGGTACAGGGGGCCGGGGGCTACACCTTC	CATSMVQGAGGYTF
TRBV11-2	TRBD1	NA	TRBJ1-6	TGTGCCAGCAGCAAAACCACACGGACAGGCACAAATTCACCCCTCCACTTT	CASSKTTRTGTNSPLHF
TRBV27	NA	NA	TRBJ1-2	TGTGCCAGCAGCGTTACGAGGGGGGGCGGCTACACCTTC	CASSVTRGGGYTF
TRBV28	NA	NA	TRBJ2-5	TGTGCCAGCAGTTCCTCACTCCGGGAGACCCAGTACTTC	CASSSSLRETQYF
TRBV6-6	NA	NA	TRBJ2-5	TGTGCCAGCAGTTACGTAGGACAGCAAGAAGAGCAGTACTTC	CASSYVGQQEEQYF
TRBV27	NA	NA	TRBJ2-2	TGTGCCAGCAGTTTATTGGGCAGCACCGGGGAGCTGTTTTTT	CASSLLGSTGELFF
TRBV28	NA	NA	TRBJ2-5	TGTGCCAGCAGTTTCACTCAGGGTACGCGCCAAGAGACCCAGTACTTC	CASSFTQGTRQETQYF
TRBV27	NA	NA	TRBJ1-5	TGTGCCAGCAGTTTATCGGGCCGGGAGTGGGGGGTCAATCAGCCCCAGCATTTT	CASSLSGREWGVNQPQHF
TRBV5-1	NA	NA	TRBJ1-2	TGCGCCAGCAGCTCCTCGGACTCAGCACGTTTCTCCTATGGCTACACCTTC	CASSSSDSARFSYGYTF
TRBV4-1	NA	NA	TRBJ2-7	TGCGCCAGCAGCCGAGCACCCGGACAGCGGACCTACGAGCAGTACTTC	CASSRAPGQRTYEQYF
TRBV4-1	TRBD1	NA	TRBJ2-7	TGCGCCAGCAGCCAAGGTAGAGGGGGCGCCTACGAGCAGTACTTC	CASSQGRGGAYEQYF